The 21 T cell receptor beta chains reported below all come from one sample, sequenced in a study of OX40 agonist ivuxolimab in advanced cancers. The library was generated by the immunoSEQ multiplex PCR assay. TCRdb mirrors the immuneACCESS table, restricted to in-frame sequences. Some clones are absent from its copies; in checked studies, under half trace to an unresolved V gene, and the reason for the others is unknown. The table for this sample lists about 37,000 clones; approximately 80% of them were counted only once. Of the sample, approximately 35% is held by the ten largest clones. Specimen: CD4+ or CD8+ T cells sorted from blood, collected in a trial of the OX40 agonist ivuxolimab. Every receptor here comes from an adult with an advanced solid tumor such as melanoma, head and neck, liver or kidney cancer.

This sequence joins TRBV18 and TRBJ2-7; TRBD1 matches 9 bases. Trimming took 1 base from V and 0 from J; bases not matched to a gene: 7. The CDR3 extends over 17 amino acids. Germline V CDR1 and CDR2: KGHSH, LQKENI. CDR3 protein: CASSPQSGTGYSYEQYF. As DNA, the CDR3 is TGTGCCAGCTCACCACAGTCCGGGACAGGGTACTCCTACGAGCAGTACTTC.

The rearrangement joins TRBV5-4 to TRBJ1-1; TRBD1 aligns across 8 bases. Germline lookup yields CDR1 SGHNT and CDR2 YYREEE (reference sequence). The CDR3 is made up of 15 amino acids. The ends lost 4 bases at V and 3 bases at J; junction bases unmatched: 8. The CDR3: CASSGNRGADTEAFF. DNA of the CDR3: TGTGCCAGCAGCGGGAACAGGGGGGCTGACACTGAAGCTTTCTTT.

The CDR3 loop reads CAISETGSDSNQPQHF. The CDR3 DNA reads TGTGCCATCAGTGAGACAGGCTCGGATAGCAATCAGCCCCAGCATTTT. This chain links TRBV10-3 with TRBJ1-5, with a weak D call TRBD1 (5 bases). The CDR3 has 16 amino acids. The germline V gene encodes CDR1 ENHRY and CDR2 SYGVKD. V lost 2 bases to trimming and J lost 0 bases, with 11 bases between them.

J is TRBJ1-1 and V is TRBV20-1; D ambiguous. The germline CDR1 and CDR2 sequences are DFQATT and SNEGSKA (reference sequence). Trimming stripped 1 base from V and 7 bases from J, with 7 bases between. The CDR3 has 11 amino acids. CDR3 residues: CSARVQFEAFF. The CDR3 DNA reads as TGCAGTGCTAGAGTACAGTTTGAAGCTTTCTTT.

The V call is TRBV29-1, the J call TRBJ2-6; D tentatively reads TRBD1 or TRBD2 (6 bases each). The CDR3 is 16 residues long. Germline V gene data show CDR1 as SQVTM and CDR2 as ANQGSEA. Trimming took 2 bases from V and 4 from J, leaving 15 bases between them. The chain's CDR3 is CSVEKQGLQGANVLTF. The DNA of the CDR3 is TGCAGCGTTGAAAAACAGGGACTCCAGGGGGCCAACGTCCTGACTTTC. Looking up the rest from reference TRBV29-1 and TRBJ2-6 gives the full variable domain: SAVISQKPSRDICQRGTSLTIQCQVDSQVTMMFWYRQQPGQSLTLIATANQGSEATYESGFVIDKFPISRPNLTFSTLTVSNMSPEDSSIYLCSVEKQGLQGANVLTFGAGSRLTVL.

The genes are TRBV5-1 and TRBJ2-3, with 11 bases that match TRBD1. In germline, CDR1 is SGHRS, CDR2 YFSETQ. J was trimmed by 2 bases and V by 4 bases; bases with no gene match: 3. The length of the CDR3 is 15 residues. CDR3 in amino acids: CASSQGQGDTDTQYF. In DNA, the CDR3 is TGCGCCAGCAGCCAGGGACAGGGGGACACAGATACGCAGTATTTT. The whole variable domain, remainder taken from reference TRBV5-1 and TRBJ2-3, is KAGVTQTPRYLIKTRGQQVTLSCSPISGHRSVSWYQQTPGQGLQFLFEYFSETQRNKGNFPGRFSGRQFSNSRSEMNVSTLELGDSALYLCASSQGQGDTDTQYFGPGTRLTVL.

The chain has TRBV5-4 and TRBJ1-2, with 8 bases identical to TRBD1. The V gene end was trimmed by 4 bases and the J gene end by 7 bases; junction bases not matched to a gene: 12. The CDR3 contains 15 residues. Germline V lookup: CDR1 SGHNT, CDR2 YYREEE (reference sequence). In DNA, the CDR3 is TGTGCCAGCAGCGGCGGACAGGGTTTAGAGGTTGGCTACACCTTC. Translation gives CASSGGQGLEVGYTF.

The chain joins TRBV5-1 to TRBJ2-5; 10 nucleotides match TRBD2. The CDR3 loop spans 16 amino acids. J gave up 4 bases and V 0 bases, and 6 bases lay outside the gene matches. CDR1 is SGHRS and CDR2 is YFSETQ in the germline V gene. CDR3 residues: CASSLDLAGAVETQYF. For the CDR3, the DNA is TGCGCCAGCAGCTTGGATCTAGCGGGAGCCGTAGAGACCCAGTACTTC.

This clone was recorded a few times. V is TRBV5-1 and J is TRBJ1-1, with 8 bases fitting TRBD1. V shed 4 bases and J 1 base; nucleotides not matched to a gene: 3. Germline CDR1 and CDR2: SGHRS and YFSETQ. The CDR3 spans 14 residues. Here the CDR3 DNA reads TGCGCCAGCAGCCACGGGACAGGGAACACTGAAGCTTTCTTT. It codes for CASSHGTGNTEAFF. The full variable domain, its missing parts supplied by reference TRBV5-1 and TRBJ1-1, is KAGVTQTPRYLIKTRGQQVTLSCSPISGHRSVSWYQQTPGQGLQFLFEYFSETQRNKGNFPGRFSGRQFSNSRSEMNVSTLELGDSALYLCASSHGTGNTEAFFGQGTRLTVV.

The chain is built from TRBV18 and TRBJ1-1; TRBD1 matches at 7 bases. Germline V gene lookup returns CDR1 KGHSH and CDR2 LQKENI. V trimming: 3 bases; J trimming: 1 base; junction bases outside the gene matches: 8. This CDR3 is built from 16 residues. The CDR3 bases are TGTGCCAGCTCACCTGGACAGGCTTCGAGGAACACTGAAGCTTTCTTT. It yields the protein CASSPGQASRNTEAFF. The full variable domain, in which reference TRBV18 and TRBJ1-1 provide the parts outside the CDR3, is NAGVMQNPRHLVRRRGQEARLRCSPMKGHSHVYWYRQLPEEGLKFMVYLQKENIIDESGMPKERFSAEFPKEGPSILRIQQVVRGDSAAYFCASSPGQASRNTEAFFGQGTRLTVV.

J is TRBJ1-1 and V is TRBV14, with D possibly matching TRBD1 (6 bases). Germline loops: CDR1 SGHDN, CDR2 FVKESK. Trimming took 2 bases from V and 9 from J, leaving 10 bases between them. The CDR3 covers 12 residues. The CDR3 nucleotides read TGTGCCAGCAGCCAACCGGGACAAAAAGCTTTCTTT. It codes for CASSQPGQKAFF.

This clone was recorded only once. Other nucleotide sequences from this sample produce the same CDR3. The genes are TRBV9 and TRBJ1-4; 9 positions agree with TRBD1. V was clipped by 3 bases and J by 8 bases; unmatched bases: 5. CDR1 SGDLS and CDR2 YYNGEE come from the germline V gene. The CDR3 runs to 14 residues. CDR3 amino acids: CASSAGQGTEKLFF. CDR3 nucleotide sequence: TGTGCCAGCAGCGCCGGACAGGGGACGGAAAAACTGTTTTTT.

The chain uses TRBV2 and TRBJ1-2; TRBD1 matches 8 bases. The CDR3 consists of 15 residues. Germline V gene sequence: CDR1 SNHLY, CDR2 FYNNEI. V was pared by 7 bases and J by 5 bases, with 12 bases of the junction left unmatched. CDR3 region: CASKDRGSLGYGYTF. CDR3 nucleotides: TGTGCCAGCAAAGACAGGGGTTCCCTTGGGTATGGCTACACCTTC.

The rearrangement links TRBV29-1 to TRBJ1-2, with 7 bases identical to TRBD1. CDR3 length equals 12 residues. CDR1 is SQVTM and CDR2 is ANQGSEA in the germline V gene. V was clipped by 4 bases and J by 7 bases; unmatched bases: 6. The CDR3 is CSVATGVRGYTF. CDR3 in DNA: TGCAGCGTTGCCACAGGGGTTCGTGGCTACACCTTC.

The rearrangement uses TRBV6-4 and TRBJ2-1; D is ambiguous. V dropped 4 bases and J dropped 9 bases, with 13 bases sitting between them. The CDR3 totals 13 residues. Germline V gives CDR1 MRHNA, CDR2 SNTAGT. The CDR3 spells CASSVESKVEQFF. The CDR3 region has the DNA TGTGCCAGCAGTGTTGAAAGTAAGGTTGAGCAGTTCTTC.

The gene calls are TRBV30 and TRBJ2-3; tentatively, D is TRBD1 (5 bases). The CDR3 is made up of 14 amino acids. Germline CDR1 GTSNPN, CDR2 SVGIG (reference sequence). V lost 0 bases to trimming and J lost 6 bases, with 13 bases between them. The CDR3: CAWSVQGRVDTQYF. The CDR3 bases are TGTGCCTGGAGTGTACAAGGCAGGGTGGATACGCAGTATTTT.

The rearrangement links TRBV18 to TRBJ1-4; possibly TRBD1 for D (5 bases). Germline V gives CDR1 KGHSH, CDR2 LQKENI. Between the trimmed V and J ends, which lost 0 bases and 8 bases, there was a span of 7 bases. The CDR3 is made up of 13 amino acids. The CDR3 nucleotides read TGTGCCAGCTCACCACCGGGGGGAGAAAAACTGTTTTTT. This codes for CASSPPGGEKLFF.

The genes are TRBV13 and TRBJ2-3; a possible D gene is TRBD1 (6 bases). Trimming removed 5 bases at V and 6 bases at J, with 15 bases between. Germline CDR1 is PRHDT and CDR2 is FYEKMQ (reference sequence). This CDR3 spans 14 amino acids. The CDR3 DNA follows: TGTGCCAGCAGCCGCACAGGGTCCTCGGATACGCAGTATTTT. Translated: CASSRTGSSDTQYF.

The chain recombines TRBV7-6 with TRBJ2-5; 8 bases match TRBD1. Unmatched junction bases numbered 6, after V lost 1 base and J lost 5 bases. Germline V lookup: CDR1 SGHVS, CDR2 FNYEAQ. This CDR3 is built from 15 residues. CDR3 nucleotide sequence: TGTGCCAGCAGCTTAGGACAGGGGATGAGGGAGACCCAGTACTTC. Its protein is CASSLGQGMRETQYF.

The gene calls are TRBV28 and TRBJ1-4; 7 nucleotides agree with TRBD1. The V segment lost 7 bases and the J segment 8 bases; nucleotides outside the gene matches: 10. The CDR3 has 14 residues. Germline V CDR1 and CDR2: MDHEN, SYDVKM. The CDR3 nucleotides read TGTGCCAGCAACATCGAGGGGGCGGAGGAAAAACTGTTTTTT. This sequence encodes CASNIEGAEEKLFF.

J is TRBJ1-2 and V is TRBV27; no clear D. In germline, CDR1 is MNHEY, CDR2 SMNVEV (reference sequence). Trimming removed 0 bases from V and 0 bases from J, with 11 bases in between. The CDR3 is 16 residues long. The CDR3 sequence: CASSLSAAGANYGYTF. CDR3 sequence (DNA): TGTGCCAGCAGTTTATCGGCAGCGGGAGCTAACTATGGCTACACCTTC.